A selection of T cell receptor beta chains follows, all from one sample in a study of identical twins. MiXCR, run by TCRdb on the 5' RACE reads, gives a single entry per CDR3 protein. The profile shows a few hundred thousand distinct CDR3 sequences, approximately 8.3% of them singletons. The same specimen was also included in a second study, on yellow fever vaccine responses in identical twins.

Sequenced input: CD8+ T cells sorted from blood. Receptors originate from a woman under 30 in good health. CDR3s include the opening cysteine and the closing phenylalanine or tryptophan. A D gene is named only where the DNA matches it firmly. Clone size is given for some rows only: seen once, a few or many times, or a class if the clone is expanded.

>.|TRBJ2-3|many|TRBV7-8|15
TGTGCCAGCAGCTTAGCTACGCTTGGGCTAGATACGCAGTATTTT
CASSLATLGLDTQYF
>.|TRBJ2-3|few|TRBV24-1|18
TGTGCCACCAGTGATTTGAACCATGGGGAGGATACAACAGATACGCAGTATTTT
CATSDLNHGEDTTDTQYF
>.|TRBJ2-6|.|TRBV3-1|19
TGTGCCACCAGCAAGCATGTCACTTGGGCACACTCTGGGGCCAACGTCCTGACTTTC
CATSKHVTWAHSGANVLTF
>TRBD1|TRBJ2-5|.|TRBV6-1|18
TGTGCCAGCAGTCCTTACAGCTTAGGGACAGGGGATTTGGAGACCCAGTACTTC
CASSPYSLGTGDLETQYF
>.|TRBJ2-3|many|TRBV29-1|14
TGCAGCGTTGAAGCCGGGGATAGCACAGATACGCAGTATTTT
CSVEAGDSTDTQYF
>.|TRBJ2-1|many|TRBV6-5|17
TGTGCCAGCAGTTACATGGGGGGCAGGGGGTACTACAATGAGCAGTTCTTC
CASSYMGGRGYYNEQFF
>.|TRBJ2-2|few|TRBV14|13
TGTGCAAGCTACAGCAGGAACACCGGGGAGCTGTTTTTT
CASYSRNTGELFF
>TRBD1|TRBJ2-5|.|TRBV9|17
TGTGCCAGCAGCGTTTGGGACAGCGAGAGGGGTGGAGAGACCCAGTACTTC
CASSVWDSERGGETQYF
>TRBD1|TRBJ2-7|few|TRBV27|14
TGTGCCAGCAGGTTGACAGGGGGTGTCAGAGAGCAGTACTTC
CASRLTGGVREQYF
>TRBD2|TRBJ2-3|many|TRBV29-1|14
TGCAGCGTCGCGAGCGGGAGTCTAACAGATACGCAGTATTTT
CSVASGSLTDTQYF
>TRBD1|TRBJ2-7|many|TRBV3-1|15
TGTGCCAGCAGCCAAGGGACAGGGCTATCCTACGAGCAGTACTTC
CASSQGTGLSYEQYF
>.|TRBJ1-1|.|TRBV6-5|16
TGTGCCAGCAGTTACTCGAAGCTGACGGAGAACACTGAAGCTTTCTTT
CASSYSKLTENTEAFF
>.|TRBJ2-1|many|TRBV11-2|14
TGTGCCAGCAGGCCCGGTGGGCCCTACAATGAGCAGTTCTTC
CASRPGGPYNEQFF
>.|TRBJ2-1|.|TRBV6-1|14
TGTGCCGCGGGTAAGAGTTTATTCTACAATGAGCAGTTCTTC
CAAGKSLFYNEQFF
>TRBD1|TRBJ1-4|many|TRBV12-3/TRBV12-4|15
TGTGCCAGCAGTTTTTGGGGAGGGGGCAATGAAAAACTGTTTTTT
CASSFWGGGNEKLFF
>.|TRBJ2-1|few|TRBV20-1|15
TGCAGTGCTAGAGATGACAGAGGACTTAGGGATGAGCAGTTCTTC
CSARDDRGLRDEQFF
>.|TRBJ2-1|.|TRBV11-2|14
TGTGCCAGCAGCGCGATGTCTAGCTACAATGAGCAGTTCTTC
CASSAMSSYNEQFF
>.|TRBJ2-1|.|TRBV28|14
TGTGCCAGCAGTTTAGCGCAGATAAAAGATGAGCAGTTCTTC
CASSLAQIKDEQFF
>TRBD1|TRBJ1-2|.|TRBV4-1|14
TGCGCCAGCAGTTTTGGACAGGGCGAATATGGCTACACCTTC
CASSFGQGEYGYTF
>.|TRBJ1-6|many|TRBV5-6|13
TGTGCCAGCAGCTTGAGCGGGAATTCACCCCTCCACTTT
CASSLSGNSPLHF
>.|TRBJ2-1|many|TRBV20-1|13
TGCAGTGCTAGAGAAACTGCCTACAATGAGCAGTTCTTC
CSARETAYNEQFF
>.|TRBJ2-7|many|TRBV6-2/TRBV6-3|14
TGTGCCAGCGCCGGGACGCTCAAGACATACGAGCAGTACTTC
CASAGTLKTYEQYF
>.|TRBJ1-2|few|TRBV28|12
TGTGCCAGCAGTTTGGGGGGATCAGGCTACACCTTC
CASSLGGSGYTF
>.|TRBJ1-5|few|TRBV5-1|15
TGCGCCAGCAGCTTGGCCGGGGACAGCAATCAGCCCCAGCATTTT
CASSLAGDSNQPQHF
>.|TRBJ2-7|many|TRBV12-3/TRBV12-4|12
TGTGCCAGCAGTTATCCGTTTAACGAGCAGTACTTC
CASSYPFNEQYF
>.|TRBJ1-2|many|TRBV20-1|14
TGCAGTGGGACCGACCTCTTCATGGACTATGGCTACACCTTC
CSGTDLFMDYGYTF
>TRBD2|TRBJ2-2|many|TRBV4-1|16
TGCGCCAGCAGCCAAGGGGGACTACCTAACACCGGGGAGCTGTTTTTT
CASSQGGLPNTGELFF
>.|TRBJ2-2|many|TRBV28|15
TGTGCCAGCAGTCTACCCCGGGGAGGCACCGGGGAGCTGTTTTTT
CASSLPRGGTGELFF
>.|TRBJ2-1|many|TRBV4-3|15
TGCGCCAGCAGCCAAGATGACGAGCAAAACAATGAGCAGTTCTTC
CASSQDDEQNNEQFF
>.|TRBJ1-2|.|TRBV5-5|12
TGTGCCAGCAGCTTACTCAGCCAGGGCTACACCTTC
CASSLLSQGYTF
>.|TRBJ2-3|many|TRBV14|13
TGTGCCAGCAGCCAAGAGACTCCAGATACGCAGTATTTT
CASSQETPDTQYF
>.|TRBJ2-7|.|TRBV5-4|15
TGTGCCAGCAGCAGAACAGGGCCCCTCTCCTACGAGCAGTACTTC
CASSRTGPLSYEQYF
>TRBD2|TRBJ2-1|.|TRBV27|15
TGTGCCAGCAGTTTCGGATTAACTAGCGTCAATGAGCAGTTCTTC
CASSFGLTSVNEQFF
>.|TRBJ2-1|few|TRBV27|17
TGTGCCAGCAGTTCCCAATTTACGGGACATCAGTACAATGAGCAGTTCTTC
CASSSQFTGHQYNEQFF
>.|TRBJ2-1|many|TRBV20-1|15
TGCAGTTCCCTAGGGGGACTTCTCTCCTACAATGAGCAGTTCTTC
CSSLGGLLSYNEQFF
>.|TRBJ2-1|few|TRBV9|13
TGTGCCAGCAGCGATGACCAATACAATGAGCAGTTCTTC
CASSDDQYNEQFF
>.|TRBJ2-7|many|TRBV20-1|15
TGCAGTGCTAGAGATCCCCTAGCCCCGGCCTACGAGCAGTACTTC
CSARDPLAPAYEQYF
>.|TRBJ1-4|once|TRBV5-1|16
TGCGCCAGCAGCACGGGGGAGAATCCATTTAATGAAAAACTGTTTTTT
CASSTGENPFNEKLFF
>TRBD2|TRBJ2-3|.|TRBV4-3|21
TGCGCCAGCAGCCAAGATCTTGCTAGCGGGATCGAACCGGCCTACACAGATACGCAGTATTTT
CASSQDLASGIEPAYTDTQYF
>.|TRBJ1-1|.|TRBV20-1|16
TGCAGTGCTAGAGACGACACGTCCGTCTCCAACACTGAAGCTTTCTTT
CSARDDTSVSNTEAFF
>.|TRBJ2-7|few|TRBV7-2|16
TGTGCCAGCAGCTTAGGAGTGGGGGTCGGCACCTACGAGCAGTACTTC
CASSLGVGVGTYEQYF
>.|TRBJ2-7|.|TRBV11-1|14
TGTGCCATCAGCACACAGGGACGCTCCTACGAGCAGTACTTC
CAISTQGRSYEQYF
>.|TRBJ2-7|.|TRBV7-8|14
TGTGCCAGCAGCTTAAGGGGTAGCGACTACGAGCAGTACTTC
CASSLRGSDYEQYF
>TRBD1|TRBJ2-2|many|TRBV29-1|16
TGCAGCGTTGAAGGAGGGGACAGAGATAACACCGGGGAGCTGTTTTTT
CSVEGGDRDNTGELFF
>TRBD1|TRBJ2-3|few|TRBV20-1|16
TGCAGTGCTAGAGACCCGACAGGGGGCCACACAGATACGCAGTATTTT
CSARDPTGGHTDTQYF
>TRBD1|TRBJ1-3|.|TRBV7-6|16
TGTGCCAGCAGCGCGGGACAGGGCCCGCGGGGAAACACCATATATTTT
CASSAGQGPRGNTIYF